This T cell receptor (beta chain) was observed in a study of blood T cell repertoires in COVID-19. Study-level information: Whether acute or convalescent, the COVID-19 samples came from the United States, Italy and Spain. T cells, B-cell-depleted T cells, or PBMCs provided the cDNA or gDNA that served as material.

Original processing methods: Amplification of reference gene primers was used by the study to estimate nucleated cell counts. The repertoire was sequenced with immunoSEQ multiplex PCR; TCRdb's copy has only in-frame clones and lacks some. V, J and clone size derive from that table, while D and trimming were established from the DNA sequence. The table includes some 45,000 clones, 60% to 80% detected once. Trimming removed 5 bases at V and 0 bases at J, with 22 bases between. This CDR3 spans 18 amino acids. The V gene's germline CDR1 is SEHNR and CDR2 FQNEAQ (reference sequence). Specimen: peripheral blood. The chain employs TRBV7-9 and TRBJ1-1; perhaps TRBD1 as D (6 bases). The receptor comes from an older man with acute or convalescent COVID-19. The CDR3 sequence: CASSLFIRGQSMNTEAFF. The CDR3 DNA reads TGTGCCAGCAGCCTTTTTATACGGGGACAAAGCATGAACACTGAAGCTTTCTTT.